This TCR beta chain was retrieved from a study of lymphopenia after photon versus proton radiotherapy (dated by TCRdb to 2018 to 2020). Background on the whole study: Photon and proton radiation therapy were compared by the study for their immunological effects in patients with gastrointestinal tumors who developed high-grade lymphopenia. The cohort comprised 15 to 20 patients with gastrointestinal tumors who received either photon or proton therapy and then developed lymphopenia. The goal of the study was to describe how the two radiation modalities differ in their effects on the immune system.

In the case of this clone: Its binding antigen is unknown. No per-base quality is available; no much larger clone lies one base away.

Libraries were built with the immunoSEQ multiplex PCR assay. Alongside multiparametric flow cytometry, deep sequencing of rearranged TCR beta loci was used to profile the T cell repertoires. Drawn from immuneACCESS, this table holds only the in-frame rearrangements with V and J called that TCRdb kept. Clones are partly lost; checked studies trace under half to an unresolved V gene and leave the rest unexplained. In this sample the table shows approximately 40,000 clones, about 86% of which occur a single time. The top ten clones comprise 10% of the sample. Findings and caveats that apply to the study as a whole: Across the cohort, among patients who died, a greater drop in TCR diversity after the nadir was inversely correlated with overall survival time. The survival association was assessed only in patients who died, and better survival with proton therapy was presented by the authors as a possibility rather than a demonstrated result. During treatment, patients who received proton therapy stayed relatively stable, whereas patients who received photon therapy lost naive T cells and TCR diversity and gained effector/memory populations. After the lymphocyte count nadir, repertoires from photon-treated patients showed oligoclonal expansion, particularly of CD8+ Temra cells, and this expansion drove the decline in diversity.

Material: peripheral blood, obtained from a patient treated with proton-based radiotherapy. The TCR was taken from a woman in her 70s with pancreatic cancer. Some clones in this sample may be carry-over from other donors' samples.

The CDR3 protein: CASNGQGSSYEQYF. The base sequence is TGCGCCAGCAACGGACAGGGGAGCTCCTACGAGCAGTACTTC. The chain employs TRBV5-1 and TRBJ2-7; TRBD1 matches 9 bases in the middle. CDR1 SGHRS and CDR2 YFSETQ are derived from the germline V gene. From the cysteine up to the phenylalanine, the CDR3 has a length of 14 residues. Just CDR3 DNA is preserved here, 42 bases in frame from base 1. The V end gives up 6 bases and the J end 0 bases, leaving 4 bases in the junction not matched to a gene.